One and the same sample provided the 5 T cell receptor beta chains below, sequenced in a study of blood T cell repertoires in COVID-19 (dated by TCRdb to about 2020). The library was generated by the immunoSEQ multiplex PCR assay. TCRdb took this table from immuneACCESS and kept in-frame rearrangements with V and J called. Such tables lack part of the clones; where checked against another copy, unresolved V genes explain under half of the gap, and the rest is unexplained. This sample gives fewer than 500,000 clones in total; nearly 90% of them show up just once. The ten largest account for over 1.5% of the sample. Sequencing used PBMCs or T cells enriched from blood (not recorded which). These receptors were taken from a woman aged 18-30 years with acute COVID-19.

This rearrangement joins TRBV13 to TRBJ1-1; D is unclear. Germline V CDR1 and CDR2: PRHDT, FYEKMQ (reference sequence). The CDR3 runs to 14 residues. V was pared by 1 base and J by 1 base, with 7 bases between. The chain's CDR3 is CASSLDSRNTEAFF. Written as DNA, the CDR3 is TGTGCCAGCAGCTTAGACAGCCGGAACACTGAAGCTTTCTTT.

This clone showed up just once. The CDR3 region has the DNA TGTGCCAGCAGCCCGATCGTAGGGGAGGAGAACTACAATGAGCAGTTCTTC. It codes for CASSPIVGEENYNEQFF. The chain is built from TRBV14 and TRBJ2-1, with D maybe TRBD2 (6 bases). V was clipped by 4 bases and J by 3 bases, with 19 bases between them. Looked up from germline, CDR1 is SGHDN and CDR2 is FVKESK. The CDR3 sequence is 17 residues long.

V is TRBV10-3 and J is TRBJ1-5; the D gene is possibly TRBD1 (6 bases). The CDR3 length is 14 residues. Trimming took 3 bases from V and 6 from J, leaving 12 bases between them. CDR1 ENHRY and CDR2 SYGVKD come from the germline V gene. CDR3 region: CAISEGGVGQPQHF. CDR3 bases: TGTGCCATCAGTGAAGGGGGAGTCGGTCAGCCCCAGCATTTT.

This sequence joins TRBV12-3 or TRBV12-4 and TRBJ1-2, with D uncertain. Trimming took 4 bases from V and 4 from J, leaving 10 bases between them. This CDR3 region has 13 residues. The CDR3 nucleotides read TGTGCCAGCAGTTCTACGACAAGCTATGGCTACACCTTC. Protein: CASSSTTSYGYTF.

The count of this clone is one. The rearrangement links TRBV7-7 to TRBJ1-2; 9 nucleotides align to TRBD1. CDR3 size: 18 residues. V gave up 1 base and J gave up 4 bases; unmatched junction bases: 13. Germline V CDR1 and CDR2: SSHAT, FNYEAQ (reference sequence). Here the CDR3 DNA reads TGTGCCAGCAGCTTAGGTGCGGATGACAGGGGGTCTCCCTATGGCTACACCTTC. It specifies CASSLGADDRGSPYGYTF.